This is a list of T cell receptor beta chains from one sample in a study of blood T cell repertoires in COVID-19. Assay: immunoSEQ multiplex PCR; the TCRdb copy retains only in-frame clones and omits some. The sample shows 290,000 or so clones, around nine tenths of them seen only once. The specimen sequenced was peripheral blood. The receptors come from a man aged 65-85 years with acute or convalescent COVID-19. Each CDR3 is given with its conserved first and last residue. Size is omitted from some rows. Given values are once, few, many or a class for expanded clones.

size: .; J: TRBJ2-1; V: TRBV5-4; CDR3: CASSGETSLGNEQFF
size: .; J: TRBJ2-7; V: TRBV5-1; CDR3: CASSLGGQASYEQYF
size: .; J: TRBJ1-4; V: TRBV3-1/TRBV3-2; CDR3: CASSQDCTRRPGPDSEKLFF
size: once; J: TRBJ1-4; V: TRBV5-5; CDR3: CASSDTGSGEKLFF
size: .; J: TRBJ2-5; V: TRBV9; CDR3: CASSAGLWETQYF
size: .; J: TRBJ1-2; V: TRBV28; CDR3: CASSLQANYGYTF
size: .; J: TRBJ1-3; V: TRBV6-5; CDR3: CASSYSPGAGNTIYF
size: once; J: TRBJ2-1; V: TRBV12-3/TRBV12-4; CDR3: CASSLVGGRQFF
size: .; J: TRBJ1-6; V: TRBV18; CDR3: CASSPTGTGGSPLHF
size: .; J: TRBJ2-7; V: TRBV9; CDR3: CASSVDGGGHSYEQYF
size: .; J: TRBJ2-1; V: TRBV5-1; CDR3: CASSLAGGQGWNEQFF
size: few; J: TRBJ1-1; V: TRBV29-1; CDR3: CSVDRQVNTEAFF
size: .; J: TRBJ1-4; V: TRBV5-1; CDR3: CASSLDYRRGEKLFF
size: .; J: TRBJ1-5; V: TRBV28; CDR3: CASKNRVNQPQHF
size: once; J: TRBJ2-3; V: TRBV6-2/TRBV6-3; CDR3: CASSRPTSGGFTDTQYF
size: .; J: TRBJ1-5; V: TRBV5-6; CDR3: CASSLGVNQPQHF
size: .; J: TRBJ1-5; V: TRBV19; CDR3: CASSSGQGQNQPQHF
size: .; J: TRBJ2-2; V: TRBV9; CDR3: CASSARTSGIRELFF
size: once; J: TRBJ2-3; V: TRBV5-6; CDR3: CASSSPGVDTQYF
size: .; J: TRBJ1-1; V: TRBV19; CDR3: CASTPGGLRDTEAFF
size: .; J: TRBJ2-5; V: TRBV24-1; CDR3: CATSEAGQSVQETQYF
size: many; J: TRBJ2-1; V: TRBV2; CDR3: CASTGFPGLAGGRSYNEQFF
size: .; J: TRBJ2-7; V: TRBV25-1; CDR3: CASSFGGQGSYEQYF
size: .; J: TRBJ1-5; V: TRBV29-1; CDR3: CSVYEDSDNQPQHF
size: .; J: TRBJ1-5; V: TRBV28; CDR3: CASSPGQGSQPQHF
size: .; J: TRBJ2-3; V: TRBV9; CDR3: CASSVVLSGGTDTQYF
size: .; J: TRBJ2-5; V: TRBV5-6; CDR3: CASSLASGGFGTQYF
size: .; J: TRBJ2-3; V: TRBV3-1/TRBV3-2; CDR3: CASSLTSTDTQYF
size: .; J: TRBJ1-2; V: TRBV4-2; CDR3: CASSQALGTALGYTF
size: .; J: TRBJ1-1; V: TRBV28; CDR3: CASIEGTEAFF
size: .; J: TRBJ1-1; V: TRBV6-5; CDR3: CASSYVGGVGTEAFF
size: .; J: TRBJ1-1; V: TRBV6-2/TRBV6-3; CDR3: CASSPQTGANTEAFF
size: once; J: TRBJ1-2; V: TRBV30; CDR3: CALDRGVGGYTF
size: .; J: TRBJ1-2; V: TRBV5-1; CDR3: CASSFSGDYGYTF
size: .; J: TRBJ2-3; V: TRBV4-3; CDR3: CASSSRPGQHTDTQYF
size: .; J: TRBJ2-2; V: TRBV19; CDR3: CASSPTGAAGELFF
size: .; J: TRBJ1-5; V: TRBV6-6; CDR3: CASSPDSYQPQHF
size: once; J: TRBJ1-2; V: TRBV28; CDR3: CASSLGAGGYTF
size: .; J: TRBJ1-2; V: TRBV10-3; CDR3: CAVSRDRERYTF
size: .; J: TRBJ2-5; V: TRBV6-1; CDR3: CASSEVGQGETQYF
size: .; J: TRBJ1-2; V: TRBV5-5; CDR3: CASSRDTGDYGYTF
size: .; J: TRBJ2-7; V: TRBV5-4; CDR3: CASSLARGNEQYF
size: .; J: TRBJ1-6; V: TRBV5-5; CDR3: CASSWDSADSPLHF
size: .; J: TRBJ1-2; V: TRBV28; CDR3: CASSLPGQGVVGYTF
size: .; J: TRBJ2-5; V: TRBV6-6; CDR3: CASSWTGYQETQYF
size: .; J: TRBJ2-5; V: TRBV24-1; CDR3: CATSDSGGQETQYF
size: .; J: TRBJ2-7; V: TRBV5-4; CDR3: CASSRDAASYEQYF
size: .; J: TRBJ1-6; V: TRBV10-1; CDR3: CASSEEGNSPLHF
size: .; J: TRBJ2-7; V: TRBV18; CDR3: CASSPYTGSYEQYF
size: .; J: TRBJ2-7; V: TRBV28; CDR3: CASSLGFSYEQYF
size: once; J: TRBJ1-2; V: TRBV6-2/TRBV6-3; CDR3: CASSYRDSNYGYTF
size: .; J: TRBJ1-2; V: TRBV29-1; CDR3: CSAADRGNYGYTF
size: .; J: TRBJ2-1; V: TRBV10-3; CDR3: CAISVQGLAGFSYNEQFF
size: .; J: TRBJ2-7; V: TRBV5-1; CDR3: CASSLVGGSHEQYF
size: once; J: TRBJ2-7; V: TRBV10-3; CDR3: CAITGTGFSEQYF